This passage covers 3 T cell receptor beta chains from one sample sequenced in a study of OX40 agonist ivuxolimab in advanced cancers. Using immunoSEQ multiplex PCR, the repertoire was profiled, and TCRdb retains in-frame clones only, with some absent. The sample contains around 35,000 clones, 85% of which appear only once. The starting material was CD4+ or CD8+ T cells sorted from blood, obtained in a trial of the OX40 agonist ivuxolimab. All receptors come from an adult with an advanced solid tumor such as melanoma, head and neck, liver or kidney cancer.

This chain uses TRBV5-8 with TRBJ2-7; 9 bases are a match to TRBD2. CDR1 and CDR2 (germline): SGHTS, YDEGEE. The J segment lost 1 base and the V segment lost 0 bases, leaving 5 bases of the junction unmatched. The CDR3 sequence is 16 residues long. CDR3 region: CASSLGSSGSSYEQYF. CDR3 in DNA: TGTGCCAGCAGCTTGGGGAGTAGCGGGAGTTCCTACGAGCAGTACTTC.

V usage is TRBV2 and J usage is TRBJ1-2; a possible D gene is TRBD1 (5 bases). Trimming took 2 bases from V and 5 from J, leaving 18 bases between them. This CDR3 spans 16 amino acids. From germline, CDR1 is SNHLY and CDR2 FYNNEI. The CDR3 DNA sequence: TGTGCCAGCAGTGAAATTCGTAAAGGGGCCTGGTATGGCTACACCTTC. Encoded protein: CASSEIRKGAWYGYTF.

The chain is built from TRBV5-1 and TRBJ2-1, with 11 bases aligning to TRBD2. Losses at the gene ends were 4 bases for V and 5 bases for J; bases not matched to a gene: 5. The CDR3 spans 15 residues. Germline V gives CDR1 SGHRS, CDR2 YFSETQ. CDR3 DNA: TGCGCCAGCAGCCGGACTAGCGGGCCAAACAATGAGCAGTTCTTC. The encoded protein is CASSRTSGPNNEQFF.